These 23 T cell receptor beta chains originate from one sample sequenced in a study of shared clonotypes between healthy human individuals. Measured with immunoSEQ multiplex PCR; TCRdb has only the in-frame clones, and not every one. Of over a million clones listed, roughly 96% are singletons. Sequenced sample: naive CD4+ T cells sorted from blood. Subset meaning: CD45RA+ positively selected. The receptors originated from a young man in good health.

The chain combines TRBV27 with TRBJ2-7; TRBD2 is a possible D gene (6 bases). This CDR3 region has 17 residues. V was pared by 8 bases and J by 2 bases, with 25 bases between. CDR1 and CDR2 (germline): MNHEY, SMNVEV (reference sequence). CDR3 region: CASQSRTTPKGTYEQYF. The CDR3, as DNA: TGTGCCAGCCAATCCAGGACTACACCGAAGGGGACCTACGAGCAGTACTTC.

For this clone: The same CDR3 can be traced to other DNA sequences in this sample. The V gene is TRBV5-1, the J gene TRBJ2-4; D not resolved. V was cut by 5 bases and J by 0 bases, with 6 bases left in between. Germline V CDR1 and CDR2: SGHRS, YFSETQ. This CDR3 has 13 residues. CDR3 coding DNA: TGCGCCAGCAGTCCTCTAGCCAAAAACATTCAGTACTTC. Translation: CASSPLAKNIQYF. Full variable domain (remainder filled in from reference TRBV5-1 and TRBJ2-4): KAGVTQTPRYLIKTRGQQVTLSCSPISGHRSVSWYQQTPGQGLQFLFEYFSETQRNKGNFPGRFSGRQFSNSRSEMNVSTLELGDSALYLCASSPLAKNIQYFGAGTRLSVL.

The chain is built from TRBV29-1 and TRBJ2-7, with TRBD2 matching over 8 bases. The junction had 5 bases not matched to a gene; V was cut back by 3 bases and J by 4 bases. This CDR3 has 13 residues. Germline loops: CDR1 SQVTM, CDR2 ANQGSEA. This CDR3 is CSVEVSSGYEQYF. CDR3 nucleotides: TGCAGCGTTGAGGTATCTAGCGGGTACGAGCAGTACTTC.

The chain combines TRBV10-3 with TRBJ2-7, with D possibly matching TRBD2 (6 bases). The CDR3 has 16 residues. The germline CDR1 and CDR2 sequences are ENHRY and SYGVKD. Trimming took off 5 bases at V and 1 base at J, with 18 bases between the two ends. For the CDR3, the DNA is TGTGCCATCAGTACGGACGGCGGGATCGGGTCCTACGAGCAGTACTTC. Translation: CAISTDGGIGSYEQYF.

This clone is a singleton in its sample. J is TRBJ2-1 and V is TRBV10-3, with unresolved D. V dropped 4 bases and J dropped 0 bases, with 10 bases sitting between them. The CDR3 loop spans 15 amino acids. From germline, CDR1 is ENHRY and CDR2 SYGVKD. The chain's CDR3 is CAISAQPSSYNEQFF. The DNA of the CDR3 is TGTGCCATCAGTGCTCAGCCGAGCTCCTACAATGAGCAGTTCTTC.

On this clone: This sample includes further DNA sequences coding for the same CDR3. The chain combines TRBV7-9 with TRBJ2-5; D possibly corresponds to TRBD2 (5 bases). The germline V and J ends were trimmed by 0 bases and 4 bases, with 6 bases remaining between them. The CDR3 is made up of 13 amino acids. Germline CDR1 and CDR2: SEHNR and FQNEAQ (reference sequence). CDR3 DNA: TGTGCCAGCAGCTTAGCAGGAGGAGAGACCCAGTACTTC. This gives the protein CASSLAGGETQYF.

CDR3 amino acids: CASSQERFIEQFF. CDR3 sequence (DNA): TGTGCCAGCAGCCAAGAGAGATTTATTGAGCAGTTCTTC. The chain is built from TRBV4-2 and TRBJ2-1, with unresolved D. The length of the CDR3 is 13 residues. Trimming stripped 0 bases from V and 9 bases from J, with 9 bases between. Germline-derived CDR1 and CDR2 are LGHNA and YNFKEQ.

This chain joins TRBV28 and TRBJ1-2; D unresolved. The CDR3 is 14 residues long. Trimming pared 7 bases from V and 4 bases from J, leaving 16 bases between. Looked up from germline, CDR1 is MDHEN and CDR2 is SYDVKM. The CDR3 coding sequence is TGTGCCAGCAAGGCCCAGGACGGAATCTATGGCTACACCTTC. Residues: CASKAQDGIYGYTF.

The V and J genes are TRBV5-1 and TRBJ2-7; 9 nucleotides agree with TRBD1. J lost 9 bases, V lost 4 bases, and 11 bases had no gene match. CDR1 and CDR2 from the germline V gene are SGHRS and YFSETQ. The CDR3 contains 14 residues. CDR3 nucleotides: TGCGCCAGCAGCCGGGACAGGGCCACTACGACGCAGTACTTC. Its protein is CASSRDRATTTQYF.

The V call is TRBV10-1, the J call TRBJ1-2; no clear D gene. The CDR3 length is 13 residues. The V end lost 2 bases, the J end lost 3 bases, and 7 bases lay between the germline ends. Germline CDR1 WNHNN, CDR2 SYGVQD (reference sequence). Here the CDR3 DNA reads TGCGCCAGCAGTGAGCAGAGGTACTATGGCTACACCTTC. Translation gives CASSEQRYYGYTF.

This chain connects TRBV19 to TRBJ2-7, with D tentatively TRBD1 or TRBD2 (5 bases each). Germline V gene data show CDR1 as LNHDA and CDR2 as SQIVND (reference sequence). V lost 3 bases, J lost 7 bases, and 13 bases lay in between. The CDR3 has 13 residues. The CDR3 DNA reads as TGTGCCAGTAGTATGAGGGGAACGAGTGAGCAGTACTTC. This translates into CASSMRGTSEQYF.

CDR3 protein: CASSLVRDREQYF. Here the CDR3 DNA reads TGCGCCAGCAGCTTGGTCAGGGACCGCGAGCAGTACTTC. This sequence joins TRBV5-1 and TRBJ2-7; D is perhaps TRBD1 or TRBD2 (5 bases each). Per the germline V gene, CDR1 is SGHRS and CDR2 is YFSETQ. The CDR3 covers 13 residues. The germline V and J ends were trimmed by 0 bases and 6 bases, with 10 bases remaining between them.

The chain joins TRBV5-4 to TRBJ2-6, with 9 bases aligning to TRBD1. With V trimmed by 3 bases and J by 0 bases, 13 bases remained unmatched. Per the germline V gene, CDR1 is SGHNT and CDR2 is YYREEE (reference sequence). This CDR3 spans 20 amino acids. CDR3 nucleotides: TGTGCCAGCAGCTGGGGGGAGAGGACAGGGGCCTTCTCTGGGGCCAACGTCCTGACTTTC. Translated, it gives CASSWGERTGAFSGANVLTF.

This chain uses TRBV29-1 with TRBJ1-2, with TRBD1 identical over 8 bases. The CDR3 has 15 residues. Germline CDR1 SQVTM, CDR2 ANQGSEA. With V trimmed by 4 bases and J by 8 bases, 15 bases remained unmatched. The CDR3 reads CSVAHGRGRYGGYTF. CDR3 sequence (DNA): TGCAGCGTTGCCCACGGCAGGGGGCGGTATGGGGGCTACACCTTC.

Here the CDR3 reads CASSEGLEQYF. The DNA of the CDR3 is TGTGCCAGCAGTGAAGGCTTGGAGCAGTACTTC. This chain joins TRBV6-5 and TRBJ2-7; D remains unclear. Deletions cut 5 bases from V and 7 bases from J, with 9 bases between. The CDR3 length is 11 residues. CDR1 is MNHEY and CDR2 is SVGAGI in the germline V gene.

V gene TRBV6-6 combines with J gene TRBJ2-7; 10 nucleotides agree with TRBD1. Germline CDR1 MNHNY, CDR2 SVGAGI (reference sequence). V lost 7 bases and J lost 4; bases outside the gene matches: 10. The CDR3 covers 15 residues. This CDR3 is CASMLRRQGAYEQYF. The CDR3 bases are TGTGCCAGCATGCTCCGGCGACAGGGGGCTTACGAGCAGTACTTC.

This clone appeared once. The V and J genes are TRBV29-1 and TRBJ2-3, with 9 bases fitting TRBD1. With V trimmed by 0 bases and J by 5 bases, 9 bases remained unmatched. The CDR3 loop spans 16 amino acids. Per germline, CDR1 SQVTM and CDR2 ANQGSEA. The CDR3 spells CSVEDPRDRVGDTQYF. The CDR3 nucleotides read TGCAGCGTTGAAGATCCGAGGGACAGGGTAGGAGATACGCAGTATTTT.

The chain couples TRBV5-1 to TRBJ2-7; 11 bases agree with TRBD2. The length of the CDR3 is 14 residues. Germline V CDR1 and CDR2: SGHRS, YFSETQ. V dropped 4 bases and J dropped 2; count of bases not matched to a gene: 2. Here the CDR3 reads CASSPGLAAYEQYF. In nucleotides, the CDR3 is TGCGCCAGCAGCCCGGGACTAGCGGCCTACGAGCAGTACTTC.

The count of this clone is one. This chain joins TRBV28 and TRBJ1-1; D may be TRBD1 (6 bases). Looked up from germline, CDR1 is MDHEN and CDR2 is SYDVKM. Between the trimmed V and J ends, which lost 3 bases and 3 bases, there was a span of 14 bases. The CDR3 covers 15 residues. The CDR3 DNA is TGTGCCAGCAGTTTGGGACATACTTATTACACTGAAGCTTTCTTT. Its protein product is CASSLGHTYYTEAFF.

The rearrangement links TRBV10-3 to TRBJ2-1; possibly TRBD2 for D (5 bases). This CDR3 contains 17 residues. Germline V gives CDR1 ENHRY, CDR2 SYGVKD. V was shortened by 0 bases and J by 5 bases, with 17 bases between the two germline ends. The CDR3 sequence is CAISESSGTNLNNEQFF. For the CDR3, the DNA is TGTGCCATCAGTGAGTCAAGCGGCACGAACCTAAACAATGAGCAGTTCTTC.

The chain joins TRBV27 to TRBJ2-5, with 9 bases aligning to TRBD2. Germline CDR1 reads MNHEY; CDR2 reads SMNVEV (reference sequence). This CDR3 spans 18 amino acids. V lost 3 bases and J lost 2; bases outside the gene matches: 13. This chain's CDR3 is CASSFSGLATRIQETQYF. Here the CDR3 DNA reads TGTGCCAGCAGTTTTTCGGGACTAGCAACCCGAATTCAAGAGACCCAGTACTTC.

This chain links TRBV6-6 with TRBJ1-2; possible D gene TRBD1, 6 bases. CDR1 is MNHNY, CDR2 SVGAGI, per germline (reference sequence). The V gene lost 5 bases and the J gene lost 8 bases, with 15 bases spanning the gap. The CDR3 extends over 13 amino acids. The CDR3, as DNA: TGTGCCAGCAGTCGGGACAAAATGGGAGGCTACACCTTC. It encodes CASSRDKMGGYTF.

This chain links TRBV4-3 with TRBJ2-5; D possibly corresponds to TRBD2 (7 bases). The CDR3 loop spans 17 amino acids. The V end was cut by 1 base, the J end by 2 bases, with 17 bases between. The germline V gene encodes CDR1 LGHNA and CDR2 YSLEER. CDR3 in amino acids: CASSQVGGAPSQETQYF. In nucleotides, the CDR3 is TGCGCCAGCAGCCAAGTTGGGGGGGCCCCTTCTCAAGAGACCCAGTACTTC.